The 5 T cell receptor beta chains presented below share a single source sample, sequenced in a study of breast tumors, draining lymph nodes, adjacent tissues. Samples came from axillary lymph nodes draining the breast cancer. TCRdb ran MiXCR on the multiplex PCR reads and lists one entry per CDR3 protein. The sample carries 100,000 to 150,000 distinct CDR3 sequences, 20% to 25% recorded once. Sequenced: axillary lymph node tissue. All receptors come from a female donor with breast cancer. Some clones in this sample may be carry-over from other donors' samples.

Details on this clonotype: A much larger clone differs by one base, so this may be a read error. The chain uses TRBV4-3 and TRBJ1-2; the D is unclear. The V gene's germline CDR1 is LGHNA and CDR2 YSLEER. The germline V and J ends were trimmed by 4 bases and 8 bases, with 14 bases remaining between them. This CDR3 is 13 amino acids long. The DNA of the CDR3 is TGCGCCAGCAGCCCAGATGCGGCCGCCGGCTACACCTTC. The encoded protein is CASSPDAAAGYTF.

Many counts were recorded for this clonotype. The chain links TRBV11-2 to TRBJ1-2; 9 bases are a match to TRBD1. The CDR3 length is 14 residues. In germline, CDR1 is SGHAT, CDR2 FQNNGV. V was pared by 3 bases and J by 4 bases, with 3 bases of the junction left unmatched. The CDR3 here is CASSFGTGSYGYTF. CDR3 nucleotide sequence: TGTGCCAGCAGCTTCGGGACAGGGAGCTATGGCTACACCTTC.

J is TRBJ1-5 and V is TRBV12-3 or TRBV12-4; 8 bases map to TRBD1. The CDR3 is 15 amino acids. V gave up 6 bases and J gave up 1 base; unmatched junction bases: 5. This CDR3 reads CASSPDRGSNQPQHF. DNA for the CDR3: TGTGCCAGCAGCCCAGACAGGGGAAGCAATCAGCCCCAGCATTTT.

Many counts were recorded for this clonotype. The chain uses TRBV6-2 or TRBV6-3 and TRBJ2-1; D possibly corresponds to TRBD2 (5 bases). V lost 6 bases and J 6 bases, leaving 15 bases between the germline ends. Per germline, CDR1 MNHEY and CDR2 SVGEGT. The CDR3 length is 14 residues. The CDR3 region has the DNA TGTGCCAGCAGCGAGCGATCGGGGAGCAATGAGCAGTTCTTC. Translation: CASSERSGSNEQFF.

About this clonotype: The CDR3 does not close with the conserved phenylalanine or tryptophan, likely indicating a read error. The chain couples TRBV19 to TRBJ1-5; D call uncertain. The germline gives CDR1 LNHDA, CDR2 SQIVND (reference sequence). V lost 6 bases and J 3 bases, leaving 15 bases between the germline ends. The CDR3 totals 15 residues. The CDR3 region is CASRETGLINQPQHV. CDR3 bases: TGTGCCAGTAGGGAAACCGGGCTGATCAATCAGCCCCAGCATGTT.